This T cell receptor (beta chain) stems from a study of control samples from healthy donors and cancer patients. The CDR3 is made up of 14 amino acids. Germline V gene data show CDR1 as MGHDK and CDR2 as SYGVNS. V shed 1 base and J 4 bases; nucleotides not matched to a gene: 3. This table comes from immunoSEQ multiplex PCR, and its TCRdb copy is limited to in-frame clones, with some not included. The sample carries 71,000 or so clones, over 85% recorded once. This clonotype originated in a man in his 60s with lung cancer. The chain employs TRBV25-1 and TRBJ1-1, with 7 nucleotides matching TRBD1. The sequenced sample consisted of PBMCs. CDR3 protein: CASSELRQGTEAFF. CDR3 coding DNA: TGTGCCAGCAGTGAATTAAGACAGGGCACTGAAGCTTTCTTT.